The clone carrying this T cell receptor (beta chain) was seen ten or more times. The data derive from a study of CD8+CD57+ T cells in acquired aplastic anemia. The template for TCR beta VDJ and CDR3 sequence profiling was genomic DNA. TCRdb re-analysed the reads in MiXCR, keeping a single row per CDR3 protein. The data hold 450,000 to 600,000 distinct CDR3 sequences, with roughly a third observed a single time. All patients picked for sequencing had shown, by flow cytometry, an expansion of CD8+CD57+ cells. Sequencing input: sorted CD4+, CD8+, or CD8+CD57+ T cells (not recorded which) from PBMCs. The clonotype comes from a human donor with aplastic anemia.

CDR3 amino acids: CASSEGGHLYGYTF. The CDR3 region has the DNA TGTGCCAGCAGTGAAGGGGGACATCTCTATGGCTACACCTTC. V gene TRBV2 combines with J gene TRBJ1-2; a weak D match, TRBD1 (6 bases). The CDR3 runs to 14 residues. The V gene's germline CDR1 is SNHLY and CDR2 FYNNEI. Trimming stripped 1 base from V and 4 bases from J, with 10 bases between.